This T cell receptor (beta chain) originates from a study of T cell responses to AZD1222 COVID-19 vaccine. In its sample, this clone was seen once. Data came from immunoSEQ multiplex PCR; TCRdb stores just in-frame clones and leaves some out. Of around 180,000 clones detected, 88% appear once; the ten largest clones hold around 26%. The specimen comprised peripheral blood, sampled 28 days after the second AZD1222 dose. The receptor was isolated from an adult who received the AZD1222 COVID-19 vaccine.

The DNA of the CDR3 is TGTGCCAGCAGCCCCTATTCTAGCGGGAGCACAGATACGCAGTATTTT. It encodes CASSPYSSGSTDTQYF. The chain recombines TRBV3-1 (or the pseudogene TRBV3-2) with TRBJ2-3, with TRBD2 matching 8 bases. Trimming took 4 bases from V and 0 from J; bases not matched to a gene: 6. This CDR3 region has 16 residues. Germline-derived CDR1 and CDR2 are LGHDT and YNNKEL (reference sequence).